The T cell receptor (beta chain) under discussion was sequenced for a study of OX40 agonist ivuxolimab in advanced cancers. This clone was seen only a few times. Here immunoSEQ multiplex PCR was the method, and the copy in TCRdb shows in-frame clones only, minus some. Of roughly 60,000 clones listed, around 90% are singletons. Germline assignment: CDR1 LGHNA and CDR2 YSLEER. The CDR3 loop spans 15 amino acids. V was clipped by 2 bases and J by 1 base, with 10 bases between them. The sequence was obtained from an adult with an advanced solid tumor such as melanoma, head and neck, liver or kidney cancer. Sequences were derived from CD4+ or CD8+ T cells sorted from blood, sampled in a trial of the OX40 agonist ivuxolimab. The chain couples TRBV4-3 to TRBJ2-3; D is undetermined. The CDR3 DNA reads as TGCGCCAGCAGCCAATCTCGTGGGGGCACAGATACGCAGTATTTT. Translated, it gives CASSQSRGGTDTQYF.